Each of the 5 T cell receptor beta chains below was sequenced from the same sample in a study of T cell changes during pregnancy in multiple sclerosis. Some clones are missing from TCRdb's copy, which holds only in-frame ones; the method was immunoSEQ multiplex PCR. The sample lists about 92,000 clones, 90% to 95% seen once, with 3.5% to 4.5% in the top ten. The sequences come from peripheral blood, collected in the first trimester of pregnancy. Every receptor here comes from a female donor with multiple sclerosis, enrolled in a pregnancy study.

V gene TRBV27 combines with J gene TRBJ1-2; D unclear. The CDR3 is 14 amino acids. Looked up from germline, CDR1 is MNHEY and CDR2 is SMNVEV (reference sequence). V gave up 0 bases and J gave up 1 base, with 6 bases separating them. The CDR3 sequence is CASSLSRINYGYTF. Written as DNA, the CDR3 is TGTGCCAGCAGTTTATCCAGAATTAACTATGGCTACACCTTC.

V is TRBV29-1 and J is TRBJ2-1, with a weak D call TRBD2 (6 bases). With 0 bases removed from V and 0 bases from J, the gap between germline ends came to 21 bases. There are 19 residues in the CDR3. Germline CDR1 is SQVTM and CDR2 is ANQGSEA. In DNA, the CDR3 is TGCAGCGTTGAAGATCTCCTCGGATCAGCGGGTAGCTCCTACAATGAGCAGTTCTTC. This codes for CSVEDLLGSAGSSYNEQFF.

V usage is TRBV18 and J usage is TRBJ2-3, with 8 nucleotides matching TRBD1. CDR3 length equals 16 residues. The trim removed 5 bases at V and 3 bases at J, leaving 10 bases unmatched. CDR1 KGHSH and CDR2 LQKENI come from the germline V gene. The CDR3 is CASSTVQGVYTDTQYF. Here the CDR3 DNA reads TGTGCCAGCTCAACCGTACAGGGGGTATATACAGATACGCAGTATTTT.

This clone was seen more than once but under ten times. The V call is TRBV7-8, the J call TRBJ1-1, with TRBD1 matching over 7 bases. The V segment lost 1 base and the J segment 7 bases; nucleotides outside the gene matches: 9. The germline gives CDR1 SGHVS, CDR2 FQNEAQ. This CDR3 contains 15 residues. CDR3 nucleotides: TGTGCCAGCAGCTTAGATCCGCCAGGGGGAGGTGAAGCTTTCTTT. It codes for CASSLDPPGGGEAFF.

V and J are TRBV19 and TRBJ1-6, with 7 bases fitting TRBD1. From germline, CDR1 is LNHDA and CDR2 SQIVND (reference sequence). The ends lost 3 bases at V and 7 bases at J; junction bases unmatched: 3. The CDR3 is 14 residues long. For the CDR3, the DNA is TGTGCCAGTAGTATGGGACAGTTGAATTCACCCCTCCACTTT. Translation: CASSMGQLNSPLHF.